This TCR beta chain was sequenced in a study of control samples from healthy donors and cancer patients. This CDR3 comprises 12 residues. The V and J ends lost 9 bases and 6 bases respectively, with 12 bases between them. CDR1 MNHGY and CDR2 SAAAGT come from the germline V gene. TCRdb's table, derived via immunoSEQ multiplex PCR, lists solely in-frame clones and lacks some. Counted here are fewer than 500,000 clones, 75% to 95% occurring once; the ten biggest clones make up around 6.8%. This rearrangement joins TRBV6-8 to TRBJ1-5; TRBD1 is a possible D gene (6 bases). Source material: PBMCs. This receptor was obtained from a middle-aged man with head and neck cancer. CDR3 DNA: TGTGCCAGAAAGGGGGGGCGTCAGCCCCAGCATTTT. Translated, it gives CARKGGRQPQHF.